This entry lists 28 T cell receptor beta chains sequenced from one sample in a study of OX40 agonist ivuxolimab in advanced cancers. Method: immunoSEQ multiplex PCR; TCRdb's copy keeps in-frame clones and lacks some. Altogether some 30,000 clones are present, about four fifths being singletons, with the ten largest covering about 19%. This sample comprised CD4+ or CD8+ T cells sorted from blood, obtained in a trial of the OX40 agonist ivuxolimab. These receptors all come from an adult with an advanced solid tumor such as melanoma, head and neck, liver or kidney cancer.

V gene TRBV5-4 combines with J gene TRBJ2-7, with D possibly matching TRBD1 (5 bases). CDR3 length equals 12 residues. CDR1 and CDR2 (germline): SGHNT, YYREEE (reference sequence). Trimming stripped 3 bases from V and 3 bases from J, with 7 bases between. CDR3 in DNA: TGTGCCAGCAGCTCCGACAGCTACGAGCAGTACTTC. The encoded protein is CASSSDSYEQYF. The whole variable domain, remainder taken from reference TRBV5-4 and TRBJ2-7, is ETGVTQSPTHLIKTRGQQVTLRCSSQSGHNTVSWYQQALGQGPQFIFQYYREEENGRGNFPPRFSGLQFPNYSSELNVNALELDDSALYLCASSSDSYEQYFGPGTRLTVT.

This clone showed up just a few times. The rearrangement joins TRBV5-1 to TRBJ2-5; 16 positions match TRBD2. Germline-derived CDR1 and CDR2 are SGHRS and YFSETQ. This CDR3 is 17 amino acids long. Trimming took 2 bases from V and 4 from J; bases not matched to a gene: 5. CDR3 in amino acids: CASSFGTSGRATETQYF. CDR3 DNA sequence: TGCGCCAGCAGCTTCGGGACTAGCGGGAGGGCCACAGAGACCCAGTACTTC.

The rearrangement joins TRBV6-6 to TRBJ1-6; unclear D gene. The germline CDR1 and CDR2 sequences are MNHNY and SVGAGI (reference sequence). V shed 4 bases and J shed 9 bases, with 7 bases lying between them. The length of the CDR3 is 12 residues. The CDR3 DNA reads TGTGCCAGCAGTTCACCTTCTTCACCCCTCCACTTT. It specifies CASSSPSSPLHF.

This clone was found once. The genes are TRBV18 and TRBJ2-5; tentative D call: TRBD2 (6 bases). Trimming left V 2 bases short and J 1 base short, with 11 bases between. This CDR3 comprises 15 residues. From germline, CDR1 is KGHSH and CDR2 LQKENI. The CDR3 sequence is CASSPSGGTQETQYF. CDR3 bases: TGTGCCAGCTCACCATCAGGCGGGACCCAAGAGACCCAGTACTTC.

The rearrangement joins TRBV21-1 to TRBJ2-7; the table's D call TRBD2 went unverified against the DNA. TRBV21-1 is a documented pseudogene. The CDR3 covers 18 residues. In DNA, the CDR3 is TGTGCCAGCAGCAAAGACTTTGGTAGGGGACTGACTTCCTACGAGCAGTACTTC. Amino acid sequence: CASSKDFGRGLTSYEQYF.

CDR3 residues: CASSLGTGLGFGPYGYTF. The CDR3 nucleotides read TGTGCCAGCAGTCTCGGGACAGGGCTCGGTTTCGGTCCCTATGGCTACACCTTC. This rearrangement joins TRBV28 to TRBJ1-2, with 9 bases that match TRBD1. This CDR3 has 18 amino acids. From germline, CDR1 is MDHEN and CDR2 SYDVKM. Unmatched junction bases numbered 17, after V lost 5 bases and J lost 4 bases.

The CDR3 is CASSLSRDRQETQYF. The CDR3 bases are TGTGCCAGCAGCTTAAGTCGGGACAGGCAAGAGACCCAGTACTTC. This chain joins TRBV11-2 and TRBJ2-5; 8 nucleotides align to TRBD1. Germline trimming cut 2 bases from V and 2 bases from J; bases unmatched to any gene: 4. The CDR3 has 15 amino acids. CDR1 and CDR2 from the germline V gene are SGHAT and FQNNGV. Complete variable domain (other parts from reference TRBV11-2 and TRBJ2-5): EAGVAQSPRYKIIEKRQSVAFWCNPISGHATLYWYQQILGQGPKLLIQFQNNGVVDDSQLPKDRFSAERLKGVDSTLKIQPAKLEDSAVYLCASSLSRDRQETQYFGPGTRLLVL.

The CDR3 here is CASSEQGFRRGYTF. CDR3 coding DNA: TGTGCCAGCAGTGAACAGGGTTTCCGACGTGGCTACACCTTC. The chain uses TRBV2 and TRBJ1-2; D may be TRBD1 (5 bases). The germline CDR1 and CDR2 sequences are SNHLY and FYNNEI. This CDR3 has 14 amino acids. Trimming took off 2 bases at V and 7 bases at J, with 14 bases between the two ends.

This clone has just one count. DNA for the CDR3: TGTGCCAGCAGCTCCTTAGGGGGCAACACTGAAGCTTTCTTT. It encodes CASSSLGGNTEAFF. The chain carries TRBV7-2 and TRBJ1-1, with 7 bases fitting TRBD1. The CDR3 is made up of 14 amino acids. Germline V gives CDR1 SGHTA, CDR2 FQGNSA. The J segment lost 2 bases and the V segment lost 4 bases, leaving 4 bases of the junction unmatched.

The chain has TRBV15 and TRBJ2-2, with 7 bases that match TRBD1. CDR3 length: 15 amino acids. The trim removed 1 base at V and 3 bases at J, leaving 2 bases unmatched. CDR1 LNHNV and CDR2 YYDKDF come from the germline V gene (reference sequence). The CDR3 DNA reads TGTGCCACCAGCAGAGGGGACAGACACACCGGGGAGCTGTTTTTT. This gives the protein CATSRGDRHTGELFF.

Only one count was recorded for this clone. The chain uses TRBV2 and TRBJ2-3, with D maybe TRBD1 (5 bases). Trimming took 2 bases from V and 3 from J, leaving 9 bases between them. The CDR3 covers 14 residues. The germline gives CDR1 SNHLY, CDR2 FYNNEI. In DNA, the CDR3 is TGTGCCAGCAGTGAATCGCAGGGTACAGATACGCAGTATTTT. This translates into CASSESQGTDTQYF.

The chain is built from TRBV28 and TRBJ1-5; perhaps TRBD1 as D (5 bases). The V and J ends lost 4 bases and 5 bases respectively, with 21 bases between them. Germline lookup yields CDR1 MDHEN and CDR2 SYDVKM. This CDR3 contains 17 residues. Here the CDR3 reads CASSWGFGEVEDQPQHF. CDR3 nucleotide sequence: TGTGCCAGCAGTTGGGGGTTTGGGGAGGTAGAGGATCAGCCCCAGCATTTT.

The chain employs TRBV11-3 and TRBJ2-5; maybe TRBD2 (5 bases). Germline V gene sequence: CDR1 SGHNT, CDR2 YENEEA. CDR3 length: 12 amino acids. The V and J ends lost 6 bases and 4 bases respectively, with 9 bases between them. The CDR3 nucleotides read TGTGCCAGCAGTATGGGGAGAGAGACCCAGTACTTC. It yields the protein CASSMGRETQYF.

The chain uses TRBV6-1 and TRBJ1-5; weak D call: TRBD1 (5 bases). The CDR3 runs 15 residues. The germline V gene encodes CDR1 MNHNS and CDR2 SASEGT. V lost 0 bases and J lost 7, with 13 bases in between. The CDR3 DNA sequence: TGTGCCAGCAGTGAAGCCGGGACCCCAGGCCAGCCCCAGCATTTT. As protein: CASSEAGTPGQPQHF.

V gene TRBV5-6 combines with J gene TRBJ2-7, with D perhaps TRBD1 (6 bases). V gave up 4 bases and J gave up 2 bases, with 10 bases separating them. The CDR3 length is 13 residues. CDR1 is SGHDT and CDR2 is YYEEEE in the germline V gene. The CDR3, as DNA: TGTGCCAGCAGCAATACAGGGACCTACGAGCAGTACTTC. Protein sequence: CASSNTGTYEQYF.

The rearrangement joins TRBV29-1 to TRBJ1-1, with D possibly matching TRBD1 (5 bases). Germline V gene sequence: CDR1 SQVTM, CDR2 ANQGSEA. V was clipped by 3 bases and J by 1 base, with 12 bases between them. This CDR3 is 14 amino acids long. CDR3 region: CSVEVGGRNTEAFF. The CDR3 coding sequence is TGCAGCGTTGAGGTCGGGGGTCGGAACACTGAAGCTTTCTTT.

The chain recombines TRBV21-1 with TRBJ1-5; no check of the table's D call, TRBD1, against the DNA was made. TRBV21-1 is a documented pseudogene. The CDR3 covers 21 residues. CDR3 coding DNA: TGTGCCAGCAGCTCCCAACACCAGACAGGATCCCCTAATGCCTCTAATCAGCCCCAGCATTTT. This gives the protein CASSSQHQTGSPNASNQPQHF.

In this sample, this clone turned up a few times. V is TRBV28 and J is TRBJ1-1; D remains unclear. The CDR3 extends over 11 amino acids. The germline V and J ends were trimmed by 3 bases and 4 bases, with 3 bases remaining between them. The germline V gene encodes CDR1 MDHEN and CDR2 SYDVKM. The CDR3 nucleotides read TGTGCCAGCAGTTTTGGCACTGAAGCTTTCTTT. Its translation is CASSFGTEAFF.

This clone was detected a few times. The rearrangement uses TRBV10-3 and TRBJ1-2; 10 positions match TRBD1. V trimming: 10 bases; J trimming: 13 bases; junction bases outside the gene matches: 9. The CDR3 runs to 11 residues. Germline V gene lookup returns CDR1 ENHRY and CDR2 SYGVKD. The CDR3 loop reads CATHRTGGFTF. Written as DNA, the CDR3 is TGTGCCACCCATCGGACAGGGGGTTTCACCTTC.

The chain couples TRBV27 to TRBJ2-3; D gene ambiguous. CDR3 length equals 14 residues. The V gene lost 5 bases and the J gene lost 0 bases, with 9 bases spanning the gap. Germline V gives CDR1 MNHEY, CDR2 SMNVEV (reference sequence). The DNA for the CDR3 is TGTGCCAGCAGTCCCCCGTGGAGCACAGATACGCAGTATTTT. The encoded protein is CASSPPWSTDTQYF.

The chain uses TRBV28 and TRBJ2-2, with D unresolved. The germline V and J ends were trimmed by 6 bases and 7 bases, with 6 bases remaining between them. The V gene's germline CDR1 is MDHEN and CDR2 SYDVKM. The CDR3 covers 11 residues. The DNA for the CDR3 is TGTGCCAGCAGACTGCTCGGGGAGCTGTTTTTT. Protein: CASRLLGELFF. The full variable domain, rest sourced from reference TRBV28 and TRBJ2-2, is DVKVTQSSRYLVKRTGEKVFLECVQDMDHENMFWYRQDPGLGLRLIYFSYDVKMKEKGDIPEGYSVSREKKERFSLILESASTNQTSMYLCASRLLGELFFGEGSRLTVL.

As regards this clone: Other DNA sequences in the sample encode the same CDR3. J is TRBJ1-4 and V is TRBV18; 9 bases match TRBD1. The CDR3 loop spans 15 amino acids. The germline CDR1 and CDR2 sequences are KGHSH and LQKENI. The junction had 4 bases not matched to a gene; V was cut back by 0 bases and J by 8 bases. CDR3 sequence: CASSPPGQGGEKLFF. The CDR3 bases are TGTGCCAGCTCACCACCGGGACAGGGAGGCGAAAAACTGTTTTTT.

CDR3 bases: TGTGCCAGCAGCTTTCTCCAACGAGGGATAAGTGGTCAGCCCCAGCATTTT. Its translation: CASSFLQRGISGQPQHF. This sequence joins TRBV7-8 and TRBJ1-5; no clear D. The CDR3 contains 17 residues. Trimming took 3 bases from V and 6 from J, leaving 21 bases between them. Germline V gives CDR1 SGHVS, CDR2 FQNEAQ.

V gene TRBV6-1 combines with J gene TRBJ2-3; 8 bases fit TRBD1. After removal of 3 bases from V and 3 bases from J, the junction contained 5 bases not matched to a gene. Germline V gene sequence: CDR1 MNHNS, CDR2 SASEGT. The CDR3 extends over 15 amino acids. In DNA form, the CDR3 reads TGTGCCAGCAGTGAGGGACAGGTCGGGACAGATACGCAGTATTTT. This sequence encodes CASSEGQVGTDTQYF.

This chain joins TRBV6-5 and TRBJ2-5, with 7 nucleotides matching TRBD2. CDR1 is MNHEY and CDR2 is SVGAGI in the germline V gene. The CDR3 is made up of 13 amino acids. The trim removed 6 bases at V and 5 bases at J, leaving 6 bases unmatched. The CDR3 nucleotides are TGTGCCAGCAGGCCCGGGGGGAGGGAGACCCAGTACTTC. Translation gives CASRPGGRETQYF.

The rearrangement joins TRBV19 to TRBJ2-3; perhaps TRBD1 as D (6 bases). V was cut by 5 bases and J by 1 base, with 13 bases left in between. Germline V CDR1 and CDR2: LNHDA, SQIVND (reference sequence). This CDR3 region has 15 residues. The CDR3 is CASSPRDTRTDTQYF. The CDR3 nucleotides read TGTGCCAGTAGTCCCCGGGACACACGCACAGATACGCAGTATTTT.

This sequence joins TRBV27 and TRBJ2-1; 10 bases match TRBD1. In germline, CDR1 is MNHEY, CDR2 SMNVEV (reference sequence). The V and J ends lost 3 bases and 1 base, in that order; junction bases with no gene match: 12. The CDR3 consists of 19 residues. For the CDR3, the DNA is TGTGCCAGCAGTTTGTCGGGGACAGGGGTACTATCGTCCTACAATGAGCAGTTCTTC. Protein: CASSLSGTGVLSSYNEQFF.

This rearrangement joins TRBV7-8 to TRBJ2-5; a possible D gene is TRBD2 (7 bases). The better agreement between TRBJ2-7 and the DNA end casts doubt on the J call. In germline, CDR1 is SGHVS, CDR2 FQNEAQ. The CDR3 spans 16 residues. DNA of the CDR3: TGTGCCAGCAGCTTAGCGCGCCCAGGGGAGGGTTACGAGCAGTACTTC. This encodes CASSLARPGEGYEQYF.